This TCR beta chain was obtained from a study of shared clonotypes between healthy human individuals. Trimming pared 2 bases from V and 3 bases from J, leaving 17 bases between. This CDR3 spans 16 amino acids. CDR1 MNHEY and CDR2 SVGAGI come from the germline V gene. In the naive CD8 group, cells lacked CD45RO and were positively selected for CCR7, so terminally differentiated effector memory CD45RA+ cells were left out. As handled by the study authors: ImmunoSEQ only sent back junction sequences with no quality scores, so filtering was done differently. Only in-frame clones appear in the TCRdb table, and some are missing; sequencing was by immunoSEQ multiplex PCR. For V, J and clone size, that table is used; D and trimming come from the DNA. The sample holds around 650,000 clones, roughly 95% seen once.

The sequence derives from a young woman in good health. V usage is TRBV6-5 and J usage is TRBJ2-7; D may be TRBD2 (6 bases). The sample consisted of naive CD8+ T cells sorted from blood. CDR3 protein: CASSYQGPGAGYEQYF. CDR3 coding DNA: TGTGCCAGCAGTTACCAGGGCCCGGGAGCCGGCTACGAGCAGTACTTC.